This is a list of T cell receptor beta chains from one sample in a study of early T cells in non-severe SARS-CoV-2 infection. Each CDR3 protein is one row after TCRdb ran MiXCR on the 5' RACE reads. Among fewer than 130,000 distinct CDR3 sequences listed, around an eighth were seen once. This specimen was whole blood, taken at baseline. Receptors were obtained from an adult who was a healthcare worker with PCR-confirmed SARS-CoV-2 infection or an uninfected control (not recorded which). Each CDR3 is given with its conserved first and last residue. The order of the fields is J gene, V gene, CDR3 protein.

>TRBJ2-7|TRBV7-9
CASSLSNEQYF
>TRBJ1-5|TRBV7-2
CASSLAKEGSQPQHF
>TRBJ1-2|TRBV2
CASTEEGEGYTF
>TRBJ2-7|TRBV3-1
CASSRPGGTRGYEQYF
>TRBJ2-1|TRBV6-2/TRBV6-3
CASSKGEGWWFF
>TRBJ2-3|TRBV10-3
CAISEGLAGSTDTQYF
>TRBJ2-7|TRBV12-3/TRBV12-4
CASSSGQVSSYEQYF
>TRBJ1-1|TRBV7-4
CASSLSKPNF
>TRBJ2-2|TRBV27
CASSLSYGRNTGELFF
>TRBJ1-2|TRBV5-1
CASSLGAPAYGYTF
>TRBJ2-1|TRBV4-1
CASSPGSSYNEQFF
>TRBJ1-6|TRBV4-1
CASSQGQDNSPLHF
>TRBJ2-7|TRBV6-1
CASSGNRDREQYF
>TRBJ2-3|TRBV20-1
CSVRRFQGARSTDTQYF
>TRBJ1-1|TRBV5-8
CASSLARETEAFF
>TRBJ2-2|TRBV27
CASSLVLAGTGELFF
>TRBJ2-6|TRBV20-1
CSAFQGSGANVLTF
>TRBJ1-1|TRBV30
CALQLVQQGGAFF
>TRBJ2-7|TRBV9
CASSGSPSYEQYF
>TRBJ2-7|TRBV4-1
CASSQDAETGLSYEQYF
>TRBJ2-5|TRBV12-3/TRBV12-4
CASSLSGGALKTQYF
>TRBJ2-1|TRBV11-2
CASSVWAGARSNEQFF
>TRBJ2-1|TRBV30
CAWELTGSSYNEQFF
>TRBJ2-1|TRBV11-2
CASSLGPGYKHNEQFF
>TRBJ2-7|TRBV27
CASSLSGTVLDEQYF
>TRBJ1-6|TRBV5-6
CASSLAGAGSPLHF
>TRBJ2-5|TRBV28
CASSLASGVLYF
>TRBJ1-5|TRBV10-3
CAISESDTGSQPQHF
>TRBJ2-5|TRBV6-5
CASSYDSLSETQYF
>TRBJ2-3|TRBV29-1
CSAGEGRMDTQYF
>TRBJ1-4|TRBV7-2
CASSPAFNEKLFF
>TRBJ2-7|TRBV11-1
CASSFSVSYEQYF
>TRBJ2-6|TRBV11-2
CASSPLDRAGANVLTF
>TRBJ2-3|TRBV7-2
CASSLAGGITDTQYF
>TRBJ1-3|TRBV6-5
CASSSAGPPGNTIYF
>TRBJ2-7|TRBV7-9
CASSSPAGQNLYEQYF
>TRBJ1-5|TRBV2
CASSDRSGSNQPQHF
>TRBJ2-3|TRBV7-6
CASSLHWPRQGTDTQYF
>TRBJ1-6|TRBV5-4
CASSSGPATSSYNSPLHF
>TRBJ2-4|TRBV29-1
CSVVTLEGNIQYF
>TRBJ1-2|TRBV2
CASSERWGVLYGYTF
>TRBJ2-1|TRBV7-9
CASSQQGAAKNEQFF
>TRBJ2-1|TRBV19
CASRGGHYNEQFF
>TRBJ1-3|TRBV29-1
CSVEDIRSGNTIYF
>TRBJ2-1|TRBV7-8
CASSLVGSGSFTRSYNEQFF
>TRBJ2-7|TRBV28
CASIRATGVPYEQYF
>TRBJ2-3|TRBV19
CASRSGTSGRNTQYF
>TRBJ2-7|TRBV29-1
CSAGQGNYEQYF
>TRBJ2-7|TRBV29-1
CSVGKGKAYEQYF
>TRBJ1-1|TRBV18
CASSRSYVWETEAFF
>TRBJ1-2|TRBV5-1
CASSSIPTGNYGYTF
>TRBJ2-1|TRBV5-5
CASSLSTGTAYNEQFF
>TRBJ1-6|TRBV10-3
CASRSTGAVSPLHF